These 17 T cell receptor beta chains came from one sample sequenced in a study of blood T cell repertoires in COVID-19 (dated by TCRdb to 2018 to 2021). The receptor library was made with the immunoSEQ multiplex PCR assay. Imported from immuneACCESS, the table was reduced by TCRdb to in-frame sequences with V and J called. These copies leave out some clones; in studies compared against another copy, an unresolved V gene accounts for under half, and the cause of the remainder is not known. Present in this sample are some 200,000 clones, around four fifths of which were seen just once. In total, the top ten clones hold 5.1% of the sample. Sequences were obtained from peripheral blood. These TCRs come from a woman aged 60-75 years who had recovered from COVID-19.

The CDR3 here is CASSLRSVGNQPQHF. In DNA, the CDR3 is TGTGCCAGCAGTTTGAGGTCTGTTGGCAATCAGCCCCAGCATTTT. The chain links TRBV27 to TRBJ1-5; D call uncertain. V was cut by 3 bases and J by 2 bases, with 11 bases left in between. Germline V gene lookup returns CDR1 MNHEY and CDR2 SMNVEV (reference sequence). This CDR3 is built from 15 residues.

V is TRBV2 and J is TRBJ2-2; TRBD1 might be the D (8 bases). The V gene's germline CDR1 is SNHLY and CDR2 FYNNEI. There are 13 residues in the CDR3. V was shortened by 10 bases and J by 7 bases, with 16 bases between the two germline ends. The CDR3 loop reads CATGGQGGGELFF. The CDR3 DNA reads TGTGCCACGGGAGGACAGGGCGGCGGGGAGCTGTTTTTT.

This chain connects TRBV7-8 to TRBJ2-3, with 9 bases lining up with TRBD2. Losses at the gene ends were 4 bases for V and 5 bases for J; bases not matched to a gene: 10. This CDR3 contains 16 residues. Germline lookup yields CDR1 SGHVS and CDR2 FQNEAQ. The CDR3 here is CASSSGAAGGIDTQYF. CDR3 DNA: TGTGCCAGCAGCTCGGGGGCAGCGGGGGGAATAGATACGCAGTATTTT.

This clone was seen a few times. This chain joins TRBV2 and TRBJ1-3; D unresolved. This CDR3 spans 12 amino acids. V lost 4 bases, J lost 4 bases, and 5 bases lay in between. The V gene's germline CDR1 is SNHLY and CDR2 FYNNEI. The CDR3 DNA reads as TGTGCCAGCAGTGTACAGGGAAACACCATATATTTT. Protein: CASSVQGNTIYF.

This clone has a single count. The V gene is TRBV11-2, the J gene TRBJ2-7, with 9 nucleotides matching TRBD1. The CDR3 sequence is 12 residues long. CDR1 is SGHAT, CDR2 FQNNGV, per germline. The J segment lost 6 bases and the V segment lost 5 bases, leaving 2 bases of the junction unmatched. This chain's CDR3 is CASSMTGGEQYF. The CDR3, as DNA: TGTGCCAGCAGCATGACAGGGGGCGAGCAGTACTTC.

The rearrangement joins TRBV29-1 to TRBJ1-1; a possible D gene is TRBD1 (6 bases). V was clipped by 7 bases and J by 0 bases, with 15 bases between them. This CDR3 region has 14 residues. Germline CDR1 is SQVTM and CDR2 is ANQGSEA. The DNA for the CDR3 is TGCAGCGCCGTCGGGGGGGCCGTGAACACTGAAGCTTTCTTT. Amino acid sequence: CSAVGGAVNTEAFF.

V and J are TRBV11-1 and TRBJ2-5; D perhaps matches TRBD1 (7 bases). Germline V gene lookup returns CDR1 SGHAT and CDR2 FQDESV (reference sequence). The ends were cut back, 2 bases at V and 4 bases at J, with 11 bases in the middle. This CDR3 spans 14 amino acids. The CDR3 protein is CASSLQGGAETQYF. The CDR3, as DNA: TGTGCCAGCAGCTTACAGGGGGGCGCAGAGACCCAGTACTTC.

This clone was observed once. In nucleotides, the CDR3 is TGTGCCAGCAGTCAAGCAGGGGGCGAACCCCTCCACTTT. Its translation is CASSQAGGEPLHF. This sequence joins TRBV12-3 or TRBV12-4 and TRBJ1-6, with 8 bases aligning to TRBD1. V was clipped by 5 bases and J by 12 bases; unmatched bases: 6. CDR3 size: 13 residues.

The CDR3 DNA is TGTGCCAGCAGCATCGGGACAGGGGGCTTTCAGCCCCAGCATTTT. Translating it yields CASSIGTGGFQPQHF. The J gene is TRBJ1-5, the V gene TRBV7-6; 12 bases align to TRBD1. The trim removed 5 bases at V and 6 bases at J, leaving 5 bases unmatched. Germline assignment: CDR1 SGHVS and CDR2 FNYEAQ. The CDR3 totals 15 residues.

This chain uses TRBV7-9 with TRBJ2-2, with D uncertain. In germline, CDR1 is SEHNR, CDR2 FQNEAQ (reference sequence). This CDR3 has 14 amino acids. Trimming cost V 10 bases and J 3 bases, with 15 bases left between them. CDR3 loop: CAINRQADTGELFF. DNA of the CDR3: TGTGCCATCAATAGGCAGGCCGACACCGGGGAGCTGTTTTTT.

The genes are TRBV10-3 and TRBJ2-7, with 8 bases fitting TRBD2. V lost 2 bases, J lost 3 bases, and 6 bases stayed unmatched. CDR1 and CDR2 (germline): ENHRY, SYGVKD. The CDR3 extends over 15 amino acids. As DNA, the CDR3 is TGTGCCATCAGTGAGACTACTAGCGGTCGCTACGAGCAGTACTTC. Amino acid sequence: CAISETTSGRYEQYF.

The V gene is TRBV11-2, the J gene TRBJ2-7; 10 bases map to TRBD1. Looked up from germline, CDR1 is SGHAT and CDR2 is FQNNGV. The junction had 6 bases not matched to a gene; V was cut back by 5 bases and J by 2 bases. CDR3 length equals 15 residues. The CDR3 nucleotides read TGTGCCAGCAGCCCCTGGGACAGGGGCACCTACGAGCAGTACTTC. This sequence encodes CASSPWDRGTYEQYF.

The CDR3 sequence is CASSLGGTLSEAFF. The DNA of the CDR3 is TGTGCCAGCAGTTTGGGGGGGACCCTTTCTGAAGCTTTCTTT. The chain uses TRBV27 and TRBJ1-1; a weak D match, TRBD1 (5 bases). This CDR3 is built from 14 residues. Trimming pared 3 bases from V and 6 bases from J, leaving 14 bases between. CDR1 and CDR2 from the germline V gene are MNHEY and SMNVEV (reference sequence).

The chain combines TRBV5-5 with TRBJ2-3; tentative D call: TRBD2 (6 bases). The V gene's germline CDR1 is SGHKS and CDR2 YYEKEE (reference sequence). V gave up 4 bases and J gave up 0 bases, with 18 bases separating them. There are 17 residues in the CDR3. The CDR3 coding sequence is TGTGCCAGCAGCCTGGCCCCCAGGCGGGGAAGCACAGATACGCAGTATTTT. Amino acids: CASSLAPRRGSTDTQYF.

The rearrangement uses TRBV7-3 and TRBJ1-1, with D possibly TRBD1 on 6 matching bases. Germline V gene lookup returns CDR1 SGHTA and CDR2 FQGTGA. V lost 1 base, J lost 4 bases, and 19 bases lay in between. The CDR3 is 17 residues long. As DNA, the CDR3 is TGTGCCAGCAGCTTAATGGCAGGGGCAGACTGGAGCACTGAAGCTTTCTTT. It encodes CASSLMAGADWSTEAFF.

The genes are TRBV30 and TRBJ2-3, with 9 bases matching TRBD1. V lost 3 bases to trimming and J lost 5 bases; unmatched junction nucleotides: 9. The CDR3 sequence is 15 residues long. The germline gives CDR1 GTSNPN, CDR2 SVGIG (reference sequence). The CDR3 region is CAWRRGQGWEDTQYF. The CDR3 region has the DNA TGTGCCTGGAGAAGGGGACAGGGATGGGAAGATACGCAGTATTTT. Together with reference TRBV30 and TRBJ2-3, the CDR3 gives the full variable domain: SQTIHQWPATLVQPVGSPLSLECTVEGTSNPNLYWYRQAAGRGLQLLFYSVGIGQISSEVPQNLSASRPQDRQFILSSKKLLLSDSGFYLCAWRRGQGWEDTQYFGPGTRLTVL.

This clone was recorded a few times. The chain joins TRBV5-6 to TRBJ1-2; D unclear. Germline V lookup: CDR1 SGHDT, CDR2 YYEEEE. CDR3 length: 12 amino acids. The V gene lost 3 bases and the J gene lost 5 bases, with 8 bases spanning the gap. The CDR3 DNA reads TGTGCCAGCAGCTCCACTAGGTATGGCTACACCTTC. Its translation: CASSSTRYGYTF.